This T cell receptor (beta chain) is drawn from a study of human T cells and chemical hapten exposure. J gave up 5 bases and V 6 bases, and 19 bases lay outside the gene matches. The CDR3 contains 19 residues. TCRdb re-called the RACE reads through MiXCR, storing one row per CDR3 protein. The sample carries more than 85,000 distinct CDR3 sequences, about a tenth recorded once. Sample time point: patch test 2, 6 weeks after DPC sensitization. Sample treatment: therapeutic diphenylcyclopropenone sensitization with weekly scalp DPC. This clonotype was picked up a small number of times. The clonotype originates from a woman in her thirties or forties with alopecia areata. Some clones in this sample may be carry-over from other donors' samples. J is TRBJ2-2 and V is TRBV12-3 or TRBV12-4; TRBD2 matches at 9 bases. Here the sequenced sample was whole blood, taken in connection with sensitization to the hapten diphenylcyclopropenone (DPC). The CDR3 protein is CASRYTGLAGGQKTGELFF. The CDR3, as DNA: TGTGCCAGCAGATACACGGGACTAGCTGGGGGACAGAAGACCGGGGAGCTGTTTTTT.